These T cell receptor beta chains were read from a single sample in a study of cytomegalovirus exposure and HLA in healthy donors. The method was immunoSEQ multiplex PCR; TCRdb's version includes in-frame clones alone and lacks a portion of them. The data contain approximately 220,000 clones, roughly 89% of them singletons. Sequenced sample: PBMCs. Source of these receptors: a man younger than 35 in good health and CMV-seronegative. CDR3s include the opening cysteine and the closing phenylalanine or tryptophan. The order of the fields is V gene, D gene, J gene, clone size, CDR3 protein, CDR3 DNA. D genes are given only for firm matches. For some rows the clone size is stated as once, few or many, or as a class when expanded; others skip it.

TRBV7-3	TRBD1	TRBJ1-2	-	CASSLDRDYGYTF	TGTGCCAGCAGCTTGGACAGGGACTATGGCTACACCTTC
TRBV9	TRBD1	TRBJ1-4	-	CASSAQPGQGEKLFF	TGTGCCAGCAGCGCGCAGCCGGGACAGGGAGAAAAACTGTTTTTT
TRBV4-2	TRBD2	TRBJ2-7	-	CASSQAGGVEQYF	TGTGCCAGCAGCCAAGCGGGAGGGGTCGAGCAGTACTTC
TRBV6-5	TRBD2	TRBJ2-3	-	CASSYSGTISTDTQYF	TGTGCCAGCAGTTACTCAGGGACTATAAGCACAGATACGCAGTATTTT
TRBV9	TRBD1	TRBJ2-7	-	CASSEGPAGGFYEQYF	TGTGCCAGCAGCGAGGGGCCCGCAGGGGGTTTCTACGAGCAGTACTTC
TRBV7-9	-	TRBJ2-7	few	CASSDPQGYEQYF	TGTGCCAGCAGCGATCCTCAGGGTTACGAGCAGTACTTC
TRBV25-1	TRBD1	TRBJ2-7	-	CASRGTVQREQYF	TGTGCCAGCAGAGGGACAGTCCAGAGGGAGCAGTACTTC
TRBV2	TRBD1	TRBJ1-2	-	CASSRDRESNGYTF	TGTGCCAGCAGTAGAGACAGGGAAAGCAATGGCTACACCTTC
TRBV28	-	TRBJ2-7	-	CASRKRQALTDEQYF	TGTGCCAGCAGGAAAAGACAAGCTCTAACAGACGAGCAGTACTTC
TRBV6-5	-	TRBJ2-1	-	CASSLRNEQFF	TGTGCCAGCAGTTTGCGAAATGAGCAGTTCTTC
TRBV10-3	TRBD1	TRBJ2-3	-	CAIKTGTGADTQYF	TGTGCCATCAAAACCGGGACAGGGGCGGATACGCAGTATTTT
TRBV7-7	TRBD2	TRBJ2-7	once	CASSPGTGGGYEQYF	TGTGCCAGCAGCCCTGGGACTGGGGGGGGCTACGAGCAGTACTTC
TRBV7-9	-	TRBJ1-4	-	CASSLSGGIWTEKLFF	TGTGCCAGCAGCTTATCGGGGGGAATTTGGACAGAAAAACTGTTTTTT
TRBV5-1	-	TRBJ2-7	-	CASRMDLVPMGDYEQYF	TGCGCCAGCAGAATGGATTTGGTTCCAATGGGAGACTACGAGCAGTACTTC
TRBV9	-	TRBJ2-7	-	CASSVGWGRVYEQYF	TGTGCCAGCAGCGTAGGCTGGGGGCGCGTGTACGAGCAGTACTTC
TRBV2	TRBD1	TRBJ2-3	-	CAITGTGDTDTQYF	TGTGCCATAACCGGGACAGGGGACACAGATACGCAGTATTTT
TRBV6-6	TRBD1	TRBJ2-4	once	CASSYPGQGENIQYF	TGTGCCAGCAGTTACCCGGGACAGGGGGAAAACATTCAGTACTTC
TRBV5-1	-	TRBJ2-7	-	CASSLERLAYEQYF	TGCGCCAGCAGCTTGGAGAGGCTAGCCTACGAGCAGTACTTC
TRBV4-1	-	TRBJ1-3	-	CASSQGSGAGNTIYF	TGCGCCAGCAGCCAAGGGTCGGGGGCTGGAAACACCATATATTTT
TRBV20-1	TRBD2	TRBJ2-1	-	CSAVLAGEQFF	TGCAGTGCTGTTCTAGCGGGGGAGCAGTTCTTC
TRBV7-2	-	TRBJ2-4	-	CASSFRGPAGGKNIQYF	TGTGCCAGCAGCTTCCGGGGTCCGGCCGGAGGCAAAAACATTCAGTACTTC
TRBV30	-	TRBJ2-5	-	CAWSVQPIQETQYF	TGTGCCTGGAGTGTACAGCCGATCCAAGAGACCCAGTACTTC
TRBV6-6	-	TRBJ1-5	-	CASSFGGDLPQHF	TGTGCCAGCAGTTTTGGCGGGGATCTGCCCCAGCATTTT
TRBV11-2	-	TRBJ2-7	-	CASRHQGYEQYF	TGTGCCAGCAGACACCAGGGGTACGAGCAGTACTTC
TRBV30	TRBD1	TRBJ2-7	once	CAWSVGTGPYEQYF	TGTGCCTGGAGTGTGGGGACAGGGCCTTACGAGCAGTACTTC
TRBV7-9	-	TRBJ2-7	-	CASSLAGSSYEQYF	TGTGCCAGCAGCTTAGCGGGGAGCTCCTACGAGCAGTACTTC
TRBV27	TRBD2	TRBJ2-7	-	CASSFRTSGRSEQYF	TGTGCCAGCAGTTTTAGGACTAGCGGGAGATCCGAGCAGTACTTC
TRBV28	-	TRBJ1-3	-	CATHQTASGITIYF	TGTGCCACCCACCAGACGGCTTCGGGTATCACCATATATTTT
TRBV11-2	-	TRBJ2-2	-	CASSPHWESGELFF	TGTGCCAGCAGCCCCCATTGGGAGAGCGGGGAGCTGTTTTTT
TRBV4-1	TRBD1	TRBJ2-1	-	CASRGTGGNEQFF	TGCGCCAGCAGGGGGACAGGGGGTAATGAGCAGTTCTTC
TRBV5-1	TRBD1	TRBJ1-5	-	CASSLQGVRGQPQHF	TGCGCCAGCAGCTTGCAGGGGGTGAGGGGTCAGCCCCAGCATTTT
TRBV7-9	-	TRBJ2-3	-	CASSTRSDTQYF	TGTGCCAGCAGCACCAGGTCCGATACGCAGTATTTT
TRBV2	TRBD2	TRBJ2-7	-	CASRPSGTGGYEQYF	TGTGCCAGCAGACCTAGCGGCACAGGTGGTTACGAGCAGTACTTC
TRBV5-6	TRBD1	TRBJ2-7	-	CASSRQGAYEQYF	TGTGCCAGCAGCCGACAGGGGGCCTACGAGCAGTACTTC
TRBV2	TRBD2	TRBJ2-1	once	CASSDILPASGAGPQFF	TGTGCCAGCAGTGATATCCTCCCGGCTAGCGGGGCGGGGCCACAGTTCTTC
TRBV20-1	-	TRBJ2-7	-	CSVSGSYEQYF	TGCAGTGTTTCAGGCTCCTACGAGCAGTACTTC
TRBV5-6	TRBD2	TRBJ2-4	few	CASGRLAQALAKNIQYF	TGTGCCAGCGGTAGACTAGCTCAGGCTCTAGCCAAAAACATTCAGTACTTC
TRBV7-2	-	TRBJ1-2	-	CASSLTRLDGYTF	TGTGCCAGCAGCTTAACCCGACTCGATGGCTACACCTTC
TRBV6-1	-	TRBJ1-1	once	CASGIGGNTEAFF	TGTGCCAGCGGCATCGGGGGGAACACTGAAGCTTTCTTT
TRBV4-1	-	TRBJ1-4	once	CASSQVGNEKLFF	TGCGCCAGCAGCCAAGTCGGTAATGAAAAACTGTTTTTT
TRBV12-5	TRBD1	TRBJ2-1	-	CASETGTGKNEQFF	TGTGCTAGCGAAACCGGGACAGGGAAGAATGAGCAGTTCTTC
TRBV11-3	-	TRBJ2-3	-	CASSRASSTDTQYF	TGTGCCAGCAGCCGCGCTTCTAGCACAGATACGCAGTATTTT
TRBV9	-	TRBJ2-2	-	CASSGSRGGELFF	TGTGCCAGCAGCGGTAGCCGGGGCGGGGAGCTGTTTTTT
TRBV6-6	TRBD2	TRBJ2-7	-	CASGGTSGDYEQYF	TGTGCCAGCGGGGGGACTAGCGGGGATTACGAGCAGTACTTC
TRBV18	-	TRBJ2-7	once	CASSPAGDEQYF	TGTGCCAGCTCACCCGCAGGGGACGAGCAGTACTTC
TRBV7-2	TRBD1	TRBJ2-2	-	CASSRHRGGGGELFF	TGTGCCAGCAGCCGACACAGGGGCGGCGGCGGGGAGCTGTTTTTT
TRBV19	TRBD2	TRBJ2-1	-	CASSFLAGSYNEQFF	TGTGCCAGTAGTTTCCTAGCGGGGTCCTACAATGAGCAGTTCTTC
TRBV19	-	TRBJ1-5	-	CASSTLHHRESNQPQHF	TGTGCCAGTAGTACCCTGCACCACAGGGAGAGCAATCAGCCCCAGCATTTT
TRBV27	-	TRBJ1-5	-	CASSQTGGQPQHF	TGTGCCAGCAGTCAGACCGGGGGTCAGCCCCAGCATTTT
TRBV27	TRBD2	TRBJ2-1	once	CASSPTSGGYYGRNEQFF	TGTGCCAGCAGCCCGACTAGCGGGGGCTACTACGGCCGCAATGAGCAGTTCTTC
TRBV10-3	-	TRBJ1-3	few	CAIMTGSGNTIYF	TGTGCCATCATGACAGGCTCTGGAAACACCATATATTTT
TRBV29-1	TRBD1	TRBJ2-5	-	CSADRVREETQYF	TGCAGCGCCGACAGGGTGAGGGAAGAGACCCAGTACTTC
TRBV4-1	-	TRBJ2-2	-	CASSGPGGAIINTGELFF	TGCGCCAGCAGCGGGCCTGGGGGCGCCATCATAAACACCGGGGAGCTGTTTTTT
TRBV19	TRBD2	TRBJ2-7	-	CASRGLAGEQYF	TGTGCCAGTAGGGGACTAGCGGGTGAACAGTACTTC
TRBV4-1	TRBD2	TRBJ2-5	-	CASSQVRKAGLQETQYF	TGCGCCAGCAGCCAAGTCCGCAAAGCGGGACTCCAAGAGACCCAGTACTTC
TRBV4-3	-	TRBJ1-6	-	CASSQDGGAFSSPLHF	TGCGCCAGCAGCCAAGATGGAGGGGCTTTTAGTTCACCCCTCCACTTT
TRBV11-2	-	TRBJ2-7	-	CASSLDMTVFYEQYF	TGTGCCAGCAGCTTAGATATGACTGTTTTTTACGAGCAGTACTTC